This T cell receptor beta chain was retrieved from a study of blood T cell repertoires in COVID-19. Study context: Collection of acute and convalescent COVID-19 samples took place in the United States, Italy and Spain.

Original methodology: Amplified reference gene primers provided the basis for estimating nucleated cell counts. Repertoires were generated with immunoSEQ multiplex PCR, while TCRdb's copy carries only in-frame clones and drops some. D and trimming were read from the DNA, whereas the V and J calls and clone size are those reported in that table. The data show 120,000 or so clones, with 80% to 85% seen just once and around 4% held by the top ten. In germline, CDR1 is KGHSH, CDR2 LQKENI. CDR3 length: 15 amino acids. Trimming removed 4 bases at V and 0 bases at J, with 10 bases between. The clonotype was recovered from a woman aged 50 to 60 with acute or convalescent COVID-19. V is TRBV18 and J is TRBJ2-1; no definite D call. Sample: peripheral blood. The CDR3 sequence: CASSQSPSSYNEQFF. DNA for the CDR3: TGTGCCAGCTCACAGAGCCCGAGCTCCTACAATGAGCAGTTCTTC.